This note documents a single T cell receptor beta chain sequence. The antigen is undetermined. The sample comes from a study of blood T cells in healthy people across ages. Study results and caveats: Investigators treated diversity estimates from one million T cells as underestimates. While age rose, TCR beta diversity per million T cells dropped in a roughly linear way.

The second PCR ran roughly 6 to 11 cycles with a sample-barcoded 5' primer and J-beta primers. TCRdb itself ran the 5' RACE reads through MiXCR, one entry per CDR3 protein. The sample lists around 600,000 distinct CDR3 sequences; around 48% were seen once. Total RNA extracted from each sample amounted to at least 6 micrograms. The clonotype originates from a man older than 75 in good health. Specimen: blood.

The CDR3 bases are TGTGCCAGCAGCTTTAGCGGGGTGGCAAACCAAGAGACCCAGTACTTC. Translated, it gives CASSFSGVANQETQYF. The genes are TRBV7-9 and TRBJ2-5, with TRBD2 identical over 8 bases. In germline, CDR1 is SEHNR, CDR2 FQNEAQ (reference sequence). The CDR3 covers 16 residues. Trimming at V came to 3 bases and at J to 0 bases, leaving 6 bases not matched to a gene.